The TCR beta chain under discussion was sequenced for a study of T-cell reconstitution after alpha-beta-depleted transplantation in children. This sample's TCRbeta library carried unique molecular identifier barcodes. TCRdb fed the PCR reads into MiXCR, producing one record per CDR3 protein. The table includes roughly 4,000 distinct CDR3 sequences, 9.5% to 15% detected once. Study results and caveats: Alpha-beta T cells present about two months after transplant were reported to originate from several hundred expanded graft clones. T-cell numbers and diversity one year post-transplant derived largely from freshly generated T cells.

By share, this clonotype ranks as medium-sized (0.01 to 0.1%). Its cognate antigen is unknown. Germline V gives CDR1 SGHTA, CDR2 FQGNSA. With V trimmed by 5 bases and J by 10 bases, 8 bases remained unmatched. The CDR3 has 14 amino acids. The receptor was derived from a male patient between 2 and 9 years old who had a stem cell transplant for acute lymphoblastic leukemia, so the T cells may come from the graft donor. The chain links TRBV7-2 to TRBJ1-4; 9 bases map to TRBD1. This specimen consisted of PBMCs, mostly from graft donor cells, obtained 60 days after TCRalphabeta/CD19-depleted stem cell transplant. CDR3 loop: CASSRDRGIRKLFF. The DNA for the CDR3 is TGTGCCAGCAGCCGCGACAGGGGGATACGAAAACTGTTTTTT.